The TCR beta chain under discussion was sequenced for a study of beta chain features in type 1 diabetes. Donors underwent one heparinised blood draw, about 110 mL on average. The CDR3 extends over 15 amino acids. Notes on the study in general: Moderate but significant shortening of TCRB CDR3s was recorded in all four CD4+ subsets from Type 1 diabetes patients.

Reverse transcribing all isolated RNA meant expressed TCRB transcripts were sequenced. Some clones are missing from TCRdb's copy, which holds only in-frame ones; the method was immunoSEQ multiplex PCR. The sample shows about 260,000 clones, over 20% of them seen only once. Details on this clone: Its antigen is still unknown.

The rearrangement links TRBV21-1 to TRBJ2-7; the table's D call, TRBD1, has no DNA check behind it. TRBV21-1 is given as a pseudogene. The sample consisted of naive CD4+ T cells from blood. The source is a woman aged 40 to 55 with type 1 diabetes. CDR3: CASSKAGQPPYEQYF. DNA for the CDR3: TGTGCCAGCAGCAAAGCTGGACAGCCGCCCTACGAGCAGTACTTC.